This T cell receptor (beta chain) stems from a study of T-cell memory formation after mild COVID-19. Study outcomes and limitations: Largely, contracting CD4+ clones fell within CM and EM, and contracting CD8+ clones within EMRA.

TCRdb passed the 5' RACE reads through MiXCR, listing each CDR3 protein once. The table records nearly 350,000 distinct CDR3 sequences, over 10% of them present only once. This clonotype showed up just a few times. Its antigen is unknown. The CDR3 runs 15 residues. Germline CDR1 is SGHDT and CDR2 is YYEEEE. V shed 2 bases, J shed 5 bases, and the junction held 8 bases outside the gene matches. The clonotype comes from a man in his late teens or twenties who had mild COVID-19 (a few samples of this study predate the infection). Cell type and time point are not known. The sample taken for sequencing was PBMCs or a T cell subset sorted from them (not recorded which). The V gene is TRBV5-6, the J gene TRBJ1-1, with TRBD1 matching over 8 bases. CDR3 in amino acids: CASSLSQGVLTEAFF. In DNA, the CDR3 is TGTGCCAGCAGCTTATCACAGGGGGTTCTTACTGAAGCTTTCTTT.